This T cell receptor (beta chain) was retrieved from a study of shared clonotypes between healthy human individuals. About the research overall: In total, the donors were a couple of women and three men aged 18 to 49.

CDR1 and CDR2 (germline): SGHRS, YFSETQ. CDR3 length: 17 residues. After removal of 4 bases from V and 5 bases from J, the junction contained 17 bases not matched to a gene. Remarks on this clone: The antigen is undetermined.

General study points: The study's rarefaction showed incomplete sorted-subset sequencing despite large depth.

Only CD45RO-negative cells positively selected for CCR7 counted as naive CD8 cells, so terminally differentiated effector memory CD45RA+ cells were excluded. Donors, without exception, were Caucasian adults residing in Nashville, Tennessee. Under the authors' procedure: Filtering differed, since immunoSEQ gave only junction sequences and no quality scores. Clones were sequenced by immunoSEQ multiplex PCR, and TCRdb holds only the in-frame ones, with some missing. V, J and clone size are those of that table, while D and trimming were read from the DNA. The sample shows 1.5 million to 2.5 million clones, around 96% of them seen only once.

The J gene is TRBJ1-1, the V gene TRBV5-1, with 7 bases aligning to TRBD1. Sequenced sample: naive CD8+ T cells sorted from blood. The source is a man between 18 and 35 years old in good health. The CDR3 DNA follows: TGCGCCAGCAGCCCAGCAGGGGGAGTAGATTTGGTGACTGAAGCTTTCTTT. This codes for CASSPAGGVDLVTEAFF.